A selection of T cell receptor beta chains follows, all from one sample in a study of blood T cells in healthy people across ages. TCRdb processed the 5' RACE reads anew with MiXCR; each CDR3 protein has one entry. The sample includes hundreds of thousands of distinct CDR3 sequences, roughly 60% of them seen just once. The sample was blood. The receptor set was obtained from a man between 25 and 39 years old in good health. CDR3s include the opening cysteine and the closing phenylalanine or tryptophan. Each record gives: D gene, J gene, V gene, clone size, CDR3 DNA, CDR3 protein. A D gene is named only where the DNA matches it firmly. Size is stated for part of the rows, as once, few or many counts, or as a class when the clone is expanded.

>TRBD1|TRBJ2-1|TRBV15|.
TGTGCCACCATAGACAGGGCGGGCTCCTACAATGAGCAGTTCTTC
CATIDRAGSYNEQFF
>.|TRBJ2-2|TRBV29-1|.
TGCAGCGTTGTGGGGGGTCCCGGTCCGAACACCGGGGAGCTGTTTTTT
CSVVGGPGPNTGELFF
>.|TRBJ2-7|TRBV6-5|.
TGTGCCAGCAGTTACTCGAATCGGGACTCCTCCGAGCAGTACTTC
CASSYSNRDSSEQYF
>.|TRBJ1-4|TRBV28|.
TGTGCCAGCACCCGGTCCCTCGCAACTAATGAAAAACTGTTTTTT
CASTRSLATNEKLFF
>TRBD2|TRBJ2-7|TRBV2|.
TGTGCCAGCAGAGAGGGACTAGCGGGGCGCTACGAGCAGTACTTC
CASREGLAGRYEQYF
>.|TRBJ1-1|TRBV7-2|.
TGTGCCAGCAGCTTGAATGCCGGAGGTCCCGTCACTGAAGCTTTCTTT
CASSLNAGGPVTEAFF
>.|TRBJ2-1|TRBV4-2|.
TGTGCCAGCTACAGCCTCTCTGGGAATGAGCAGTTCTTC
CASYSLSGNEQFF
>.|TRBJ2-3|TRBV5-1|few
TGCGCCAGCAGCTTTGGCCCCGGGCAGGGTGTGGATACGCAGTATTTT
CASSFGPGQGVDTQYF
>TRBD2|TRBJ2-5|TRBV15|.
TGTGCCACCAGCCTACTTACTAGCGGAGAAGAGACCCAGTACTTC
CATSLLTSGEETQYF
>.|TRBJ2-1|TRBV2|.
TGTGCCAGCAGCCCACGAACAGGATTTTCCAATGAGCAGTTCTTC
CASSPRTGFSNEQFF
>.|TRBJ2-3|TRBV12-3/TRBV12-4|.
TGTGCCAGCAGTTTAGTTCAGGGCGCCTCCACAGATACGCAGTATTTT
CASSLVQGASTDTQYF
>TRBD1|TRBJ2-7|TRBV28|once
TGTGCCAGCACCCCGGACAGGCGCGAGCAGTACTTC
CASTPDRREQYF
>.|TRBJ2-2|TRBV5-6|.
TGTGCCAGCAGCTACTTCGAGCGGTCGACCGGGGAGCTGTTTTTT
CASSYFERSTGELFF
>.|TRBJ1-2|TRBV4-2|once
TGTGCCAGCAGCCAAGTAGACGTACGAACGTATGGCTACACCTTC
CASSQVDVRTYGYTF
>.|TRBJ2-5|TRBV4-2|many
TGTGCCAGCAGCCAAGGTTGGGACGGCGGGGAGACCCAGTACTTC
CASSQGWDGGETQYF
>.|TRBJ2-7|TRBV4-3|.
TGCGCCAGCAGCCAAGAGTTCGGAGCAGGCCTGAGTGATGAGCAGTACTTC
CASSQEFGAGLSDEQYF
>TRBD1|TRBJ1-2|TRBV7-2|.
TGTGCCAGCAGCTTAGTAATCTTGGCAGGGGGTGTAAGCTATGGCTACACCTTC
CASSLVILAGGVSYGYTF
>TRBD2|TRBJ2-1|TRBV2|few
TGTGCCAGCAGGGCCCACCCGACTAGCGGAAACGACAATGAGCAGTTCTTC
CASRAHPTSGNDNEQFF
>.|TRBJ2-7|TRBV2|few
TGTGCCACTAAGCCGAGCTCCTACGAGCAGTACTTC
CATKPSSYEQYF
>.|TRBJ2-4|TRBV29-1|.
TGCAGCGTTGAGATCGGGTATGCCAAAAACATTCAGTACTTC
CSVEIGYAKNIQYF
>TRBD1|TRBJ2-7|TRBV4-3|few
TGCGCCAGCAGCCAGGACGGGACAGGTAATGAGCAGTACTTC
CASSQDGTGNEQYF
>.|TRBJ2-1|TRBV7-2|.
TGTGCCAGCAGCCTACGTAGACACAATGAGCAGTTCTTC
CASSLRRHNEQFF